Each of the 4 T cell receptor beta chains below was sequenced from the same sample in a study of PD-1 blockade in classical Hodgkin lymphoma. The method was immunoSEQ multiplex PCR; TCRdb's version includes in-frame clones alone and lacks a portion of them. The repertoire has around 93,000 clones, 78% of them found once; the top ten carry about 9%. As for time point: cycle 4 day 1 (C4D1), after more than five weeks of nivolumab. Brentuximab vedotin exposure varied among the patients, all of whom had relapsed after autologous stem cell transplantation. Specimen: peripheral blood mononuclear cells (PBMCs), collected before the fourth cycle of nivolumab. Every receptor here comes from a human donor with classical Hodgkin lymphoma.

The J gene is TRBJ1-5, the V gene TRBV7-9; the match to TRBD1 covers 7 bases. The CDR3 is 18 amino acids. The V gene end was trimmed by 3 bases and the J gene end by 8 bases; junction bases not matched to a gene: 19. Germline V gives CDR1 SEHNR, CDR2 FQNEAQ (reference sequence). The CDR3 DNA reads TGTGCCAGCAGCTTTTCGGGAGGGGGCTTAATGGGATCAGAGCCCCAGCATTTT. This sequence encodes CASSFSGGGLMGSEPQHF.

The chain couples TRBV6-6 to TRBJ2-5; TRBD1 aligns across 10 bases. The CDR3 extends over 15 amino acids. The V segment lost 2 bases and the J segment 2 bases; nucleotides outside the gene matches: 2. Germline-derived CDR1 and CDR2 are MNHNY and SVGAGI (reference sequence). This CDR3 is CASSYTGQGQETQYF. In DNA form, the CDR3 reads TGTGCCAGCAGTTACACGGGACAGGGGCAAGAGACCCAGTACTTC.

The genes are TRBV6-1 and TRBJ2-3; TRBD1 might be the D (6 bases). The CDR3 is made up of 15 amino acids. V lost 6 bases, J lost 5 bases, and 18 bases lay in between. Per the germline V gene, CDR1 is MNHNS and CDR2 is SASEGT. The CDR3 loop reads CASRVQGAVGDTQYF. The DNA for the CDR3 is TGTGCCAGCAGGGTACAGGGAGCCGTCGGAGATACGCAGTATTTT.

In DNA, the CDR3 is TGTGCCAGCAGCGTAAACCCTCGGACTAGCGGGGAGACCCAGTACTTC. The encoded protein is CASSVNPRTSGETQYF. V and J are TRBV9 and TRBJ2-5; 11 positions match TRBD2. Trimming at V came to 1 base and at J to 5 bases, leaving 7 bases not matched to a gene. Germline CDR1 reads SGDLS; CDR2 reads YYNGEE. CDR3 length: 16 residues.